The present T cell receptor beta chain was sequenced within a study of HIV-infected patients and healthy controls. TCRdb called the 5' RACE reads again in MiXCR, with one record for every CDR3 protein. The top ten hold 1.4% of the sample, which has under 70,000 distinct CDR3 sequences, about 19% seen once. In this sample, this clonotype turned up many times. Germline-derived CDR1 and CDR2 are KGHSH and LQKENI. The junction had 5 bases not matched to a gene; V was cut back by 3 bases and J by 5 bases. The CDR3 totals 14 residues. The chain joins TRBV18 to TRBJ1-1; 8 bases match TRBD1. The sample taken for sequencing was CD4+ T cells from blood. This TCR came from a human donor in good health. The CDR3 loop is CASSPSGGGTEAFF. DNA for the CDR3: TGTGCCAGCTCACCTTCAGGGGGCGGGACTGAAGCTTTCTTT.